This entry features one TCR beta chain sequence. This specimen comes from a study of blood T cells in healthy people across ages. Then a second PCR, running about 6 to 12 cycles, was carried out with a sample-barcoded 5' primer and a J-beta primer mix. Tagging of each cDNA molecule was performed by a template-switch adaptor with 12 random nucleotides. Via MiXCR, TCRdb re-called the 5' RACE reads, giving one row per CDR3 protein. The data contain roughly 1,500,000 distinct CDR3 sequences, roughly 32% of them seen just once; the ten biggest clones take up approximately 10%. This CDR3 has 19 residues. The sequence derives from a woman in her twenties or thirties in good health. The chain carries TRBV21-1 and TRBJ2-7; the D call TRBD2 from the table was never checked on the DNA. TRBV21-1 is designated a pseudogene. Sequenced sample: blood. The CDR3 nucleotides read TGTGCCAGCAGCGCACCGGGACTAGCGGGTCTTCACCCTACCTACGAGCAGTACTTC. Residues: CASSAPGLAGLHPTYEQYF.